The text below deals with one T cell receptor (beta chain). Antigen unknown. Per the germline V gene, CDR1 is SGHVS and CDR2 is FQNEAQ. This CDR3 is built from 15 residues. The V end was cut by 0 bases, the J end by 3 bases, with 11 bases between. The sample belongs to a study of T cell responses to AZD1222 COVID-19 vaccine. Study-wide points: The breadth and depth of Spike-specific TCRs increased once two AZD1222 doses had been given. Just 5 or 6 AZD1222 recipients tested seropositive at baseline. Repertoire sampling was restricted to post-peak T cell response timepoints.

This table comes from immunoSEQ multiplex PCR, and its TCRdb copy is limited to in-frame clones, with some not included. The sample lists fewer than 250,000 clones, under 95% occurring once. The sample in question was peripheral blood, obtained on day 0 of MenACWY control vaccination. V gene TRBV7-8 combines with J gene TRBJ1-2; a possible D gene is TRBD1 (5 bases). This receptor was obtained from an adult in good health. This CDR3 reads CASSLAYRGDYGYTF. The CDR3 region has the DNA TGTGCCAGCAGCTTAGCATATCGGGGGGACTATGGCTACACCTTC.